The TCR beta chain described here comes from a study of cytomegalovirus exposure and HLA in healthy donors (dated by TCRdb to 2017 to 2019). As for the study more broadly: In an earlier analysis of roughly 500 of the donors, 250 to 350 Gb of sequence data and 100 million or so unique TCR beta sequences from 150 million to 200 million T cells were reported. In an earlier analysis of a few hundred of the donors, high-throughput TCR beta sequencing was used to judge whether each TCR beta V gene segment behaved as functional or pseudogenic. Class I and class II HLA loci were covered by the typing at four-digit resolution. Rather than using new phenotypic data, the later analysis identified candidate immune exposures from TCR beta sequences and from how often those sequences occurred across donors. The aim of the study was to test whether cataloging public T cell receptors could identify signatures of past pathogen exposure. In a later analysis, previously published TCR beta repertoires from some 640 donors were re-analyzed and high-resolution HLA genotyping was added so that TCR occurrence patterns could be studied. Every repertoire in the discovery cohort had been generated on one and the same sequencing platform. Typing coverage differed by locus: A, B, C, DRB1 and DQB1 were typed in roughly 620-630 donors, DQA1 in 522, DPA1 in 600 to 610, and DPB1 in approximately 450. Donor age, sex, ethnicity and CMV serostatus were collected together with the repertoire data. Approximately 300 gigabases of sequencing data and approximately 80 million unique TCR sequences were included in an early release covering roughly 700 HLA-typed donors. Among a few hundred genotyped donors of the cohort, an average of about 240,000 unique TCR beta nucleotide sequences were sequenced per donor, about a sixth of them non-productive. To predict cytomegalovirus infection status, the study brought together high-throughput TCR immunosequencing, statistical association of individual TCRs with disease status, and machine learning. Roughly 5 DR-DQ haplotypes were handled as single units for association and clustering because linkage in the cohort was strong. The study profiled the T cell repertoires of about 720 subjects by immunosequencing and related them to cytomegalovirus serostatus. The genetic ancestry cluster associated with self-reported Caucasian donors included roughly four fifths of the roughly 360 genotyped donors. Besides the first cohort of hundreds of subjects, a separate validation cohort made up of roughly 120 different subjects was used. A later genetic analysis took genome-wide SNP genotypes for about 55% of the 666 donors and used that subset as a discovery cohort. The investigation overall reported the following: Because HLA typing was unavailable for some donors at each locus, only the typed subset was used in association tests. In the study, 150 to 200 TCR beta chains were listed as associated with cytomegalovirus. The only immune exposure information available for the cohort was CMV serostatus. Several of the top co-occurrence clusters appeared to be linked to parvovirus B19, influenza, CMV and Epstein-Barr virus, according to a later analysis. In vitro tests confirmed that a few of the cytomegalovirus-associated TCR beta chains recognize cytomegalovirus antigens. Some IMGT-functional V segments, including TRBV6-2 and TRBV6-3, could not be distinguished by the 87-base-pair reads and were therefore excluded. Because counts were too low, some 17 rarely observed V segments, including chromosome 9 orphons, were left out of the earlier analysis of about 620 of the donors. A later analysis found that most CMV-associated TCR beta chains appeared HLA-restricted, with HLA associations seemingly driven largely by CMV exposure. In a later analysis, HLA-associated TCR beta chains showed more clonal expansion and lower generation probabilities than non-associated chains that were equally common. V-gene and J-gene trimming of TCR beta chains was associated with a missense DCLRE1C variant in a later genetic analysis, and the association was replicated in an independent cohort. In both the original and validation cohorts, the classifier was reported to diagnose cytomegalovirus status with high specificity and sensitivity. Linkage disequilibrium might explain the correlated functional status among segregating V segments, but an unknown experimental factor could not be ruled out. In a later genetic analysis, fewer N-insertions in productive TCRs were reported among donors in an Asian-associated ancestry cluster than the approximately 710-donor mean. It was suggested by the authors that the approach could potentially be generalized to other disease states and immunological phenotypes. A further reported finding was that TCR beta sequences accurately predicted the HLA-A and HLA-B alleles for most subjects in the first cohort. A cluster of highly shared sequence variants was judged likely to be a technical artifact of the sequencing pipeline. Roughly uniform sequencing depth across donors was assumed in presence/absence analyses, although this assumption may not hold. Across donors, most TCR sequences were observed very rarely, whereas some public TCRs were present in many individuals. When HLA alleles, especially DR and DQ, strongly co-occurred, attributing TCR associations to individual alleles was difficult. In a later analysis, the rate of TCR association differed among HLA loci, with DRB1 alleles having the most associated TCRs and HLA-C alleles having the fewest. In a later analysis, 16,951 TCR beta sequences were associated with specific HLA alleles at a false discovery rate of 0.05. In this cohort, only TCR beta chains were sequenced, and detectable features were limited by the absence of alpha or paired-chain data. In an earlier analysis of about 600 of the donors, most TCR beta V segments appeared in productive rearrangements about 90% or about 30% of the time, broadly matching IMGT annotations.

Libraries were built with the immunoSEQ multiplex PCR assay. A mixture of 60 forward primers for TCR Vbeta segments and 13 reverse primers for TCR Jbeta segments was used in the multiplex PCR. Amplification of the CDR3 region of rearranged TCR beta genes was performed with a multiplex PCR assay on genomic DNA. On the Illumina HiSeq System, the amplified TCR beta libraries were sequenced as 87-base-pair reads. The study's processing was this. In a later analysis, tens of millions of unique TCR beta chains were counted across the 500 to 850 repertoires, and approximately 9.9 million of these chains were shared by at least two donors. Raw reads were error-corrected and collapsed into unique sequences by a nearest-neighbor algorithm in which closely related sequences were merged to remove PCR and sequencing errors. Alignment of CDR3 sequences to IMGT reference sequences was used to assign V, D and J gene segments. For a sequence to be retained, a match of at least six nucleotides to both a V gene segment and a J gene segment was required. Rearrangements were called productive when the CDR3 lacked stop codons and stayed in frame with V and J; all others were non-productive. CDR3 was defined according to IMGT convention as the region running from the second conserved V-encoded cysteine to the conserved J-encoded phenylalanine. Sequences without an unambiguous match to a single V gene segment were excluded from the earlier analysis of several hundred of the donors. An earlier analysis of a few hundred of the donors called V segments functional above 56.7% productive rearrangements and segregating when the between-donor standard deviation exceeded 5%. A statistical classification framework was built to diagnose cytomegalovirus status from the catalog of TCR beta chain sequences. In a later analysis, TCR nucleotide sequences were compared against IMGT/GENE-DB human TR gene sequences so that V and J genes could be assigned. In a later analysis, CDR3 sequences and most-parsimonious VDJ recombination scenarios were assigned using the TCRdist pipeline. In a later analysis, each TCR beta chain was defined by its CDR3 amino acid sequence together with its V-gene family, and reads without a unique V-gene family were excluded. A later analysis removed 600 or so highly shared, low-generation-probability nucleotide sequences to deal with suspected cross-contamination and a sequencing artifact. In a later analysis, a clonal expansion index was calculated for each public chain from normalized within-repertoire ranks of inferred template counts. Generation probabilities in a later analysis came from a VDJ recombination model fitted to out-of-frame rearrangements, and those results were checked against IGoR. In a later analysis, hypergeometric tests were used to score TCR-TCR, TCR-HLA and TCR-CMV co-occurrence, with a repertoire-size bias correction applied to TCR pairs. To estimate false discovery rates, a later analysis permuted the HLA or CMV assignments 20 times. A later analysis grouped co-occurring TCRs with DBSCAN, adding TCRdist sequence similarity when clustering within HLA-allele-positive subsets. Repertoires with fewer than 30,000 or more than 120,000 public chains, plus five repertoires with anomalous nucleotide sharing, were excluded from co-occurrence clustering. Sourced from immuneACCESS, this table was stored by TCRdb with only in-frame sequences that have V and J called. A share of the clones is absent; for the studies checked, an unresolved V gene accounts for under half, and the remainder has no known explanation. The V and J calls and clone size are taken from that table; D and trimming were inferred from the DNA. This sample holds 100,000 to 120,000 clones; about 81% were observed only once. Of the sample, 2% to 2.5% is held by the ten largest clones.

A remark on this clone: Its antigen remains unidentified. Base-call qualities are not available, and no considerably larger clone is one nucleotide away.

In total, around 600 healthy bone marrow donors made up the cohort. All cohort members were sampled while nominally healthy, although unrecorded immune exposures were likely present. The donor tested CMV seronegative and was one of the 352 seronegative cohort members. Every donor gave a peripheral blood sample, and the peripheral blood mononuclear cells from that sample were used for TCR beta sequencing. Genomic DNA extraction from the blood cell samples was performed with the Qiagen DNeasy Blood Extraction Kit. CDR1 and CDR2 are read off the germline V gene as MDHEN and SYDVKM. Relative to germline, V is missing 5 bases and J is missing 4 bases, with 6 bases of the junction outside any gene match. CDR3 length: 15 amino acids, cysteine to phenylalanine. Only the CDR3 DNA is retained, 45 bases long and in frame from the first base.

The sample taken for sequencing was PBMCs. The V gene is TRBV28 and the J gene is TRBJ1-2; 11 junctional bases match TRBD1. The clonotype comes from a man aged 25-45 years in good health and CMV-seronegative. The DNA sequence reads TGTGCCAGCAGTCCCGGGACAGGGGGTGTCTATGGCTACACCTTC. This translates into CASSPGTGGVYGYTF.